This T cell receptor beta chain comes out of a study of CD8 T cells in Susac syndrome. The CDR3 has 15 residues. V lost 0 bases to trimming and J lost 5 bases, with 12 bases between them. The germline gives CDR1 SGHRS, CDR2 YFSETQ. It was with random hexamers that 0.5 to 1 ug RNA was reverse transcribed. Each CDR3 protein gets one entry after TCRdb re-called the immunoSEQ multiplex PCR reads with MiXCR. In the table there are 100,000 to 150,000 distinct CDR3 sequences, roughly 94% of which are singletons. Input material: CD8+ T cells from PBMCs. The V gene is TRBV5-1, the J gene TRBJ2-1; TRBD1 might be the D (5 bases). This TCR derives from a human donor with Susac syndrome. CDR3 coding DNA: TGCGCCAGCAGCTTGGTGGCGACAGTAAACAATGAGCAGTTCTTC. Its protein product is CASSLVATVNNEQFF.